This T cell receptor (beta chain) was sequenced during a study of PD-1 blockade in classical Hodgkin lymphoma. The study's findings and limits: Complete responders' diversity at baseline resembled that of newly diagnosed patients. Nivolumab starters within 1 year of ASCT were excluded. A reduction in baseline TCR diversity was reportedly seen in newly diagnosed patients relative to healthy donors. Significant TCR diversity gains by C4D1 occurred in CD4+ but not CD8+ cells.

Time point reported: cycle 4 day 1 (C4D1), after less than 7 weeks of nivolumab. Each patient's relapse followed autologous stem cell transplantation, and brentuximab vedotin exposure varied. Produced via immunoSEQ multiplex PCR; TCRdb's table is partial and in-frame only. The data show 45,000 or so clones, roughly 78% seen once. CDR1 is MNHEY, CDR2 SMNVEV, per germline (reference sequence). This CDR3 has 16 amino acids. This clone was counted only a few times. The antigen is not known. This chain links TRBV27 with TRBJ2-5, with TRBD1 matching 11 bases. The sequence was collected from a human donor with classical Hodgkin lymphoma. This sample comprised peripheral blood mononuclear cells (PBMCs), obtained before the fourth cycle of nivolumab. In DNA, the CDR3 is TGTGCTCAAGGAACCGGGACAGGGGGAGAAGGGGAGACCCAGTACTTC. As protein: CAQGTGTGGEGETQYF.